What follows are 10 T cell receptor beta chains derived from one specimen sequenced in a study of T cell changes during pregnancy in multiple sclerosis. Assay: immunoSEQ multiplex PCR; the TCRdb copy retains only in-frame clones and omits some. The sample yields approximately 61,000 clones, 90% seen once. Sequencing used peripheral blood, obtained in the first trimester of pregnancy. Every receptor here comes from a female donor in good health, enrolled as a control in a pregnancy study.

This rearrangement joins TRBV5-1 to TRBJ2-3, with 8 positions matching TRBD1. CDR1 and CDR2 from the germline V gene are SGHRS and YFSETQ. The CDR3 covers 15 residues. The V gene end was trimmed by 0 bases and the J gene end by 1 base; junction bases not matched to a gene: 1. CDR3 coding DNA: TGCGCCAGCAGCTTGGTGGGACAGGGCACAGATACGCAGTATTTT. As protein: CASSLVGQGTDTQYF.

This rearrangement joins TRBV19 to TRBJ2-1; 16 bases fit TRBD2. From germline, CDR1 is LNHDA and CDR2 SQIVND (reference sequence). The CDR3 totals 19 residues. Trimming at V came to 5 bases and at J to 7 bases, leaving 14 bases not matched to a gene. The DNA of the CDR3 is TGTGCCAGTAGTCCGGGACTAGCGGGAGGGCCAGTTGGGAGGAATGAGCAGTTCTTC. It specifies CASSPGLAGGPVGRNEQFF.

A single count supports this clone. The rearrangement uses TRBV6-5 and TRBJ2-5, with D unresolved. The CDR3 totals 11 residues. The ends were cut back, 6 bases at V and 5 bases at J, with 7 bases in the middle. Germline V lookup: CDR1 MNHEY, CDR2 SVGAGI. The CDR3 loop reads CASRISETQYF. The CDR3 DNA follows: TGTGCCAGCAGAATTTCGGAGACCCAGTACTTC.

The chain combines TRBV5-1 with TRBJ1-1; 7 bases fit TRBD1. V dropped 4 bases and J dropped 8; count of bases not matched to a gene: 5. This CDR3 spans 12 amino acids. CDR1 and CDR2 from the germline V gene are SGHRS and YFSETQ. The CDR3 reads CASSNRDSEAFF. The CDR3 DNA is TGCGCCAGCAGCAACCGGGACAGCGAAGCTTTCTTT.

V usage is TRBV20-1 and J usage is TRBJ2-5; D is undetermined. Trimming cost V 6 bases and J 2 bases, with 4 bases left between them. The CDR3 is made up of 10 amino acids. CDR1 DFQATT and CDR2 SNEGSKA come from the germline V gene (reference sequence). The CDR3 DNA follows: TGCAGTGCCCCGCAAGAGACCCAGTACTTC. Translating it yields CSAPQETQYF.

The chain employs TRBV7-9 and TRBJ2-1; 14 bases line up with TRBD2. This CDR3 contains 19 residues. The V gene end was trimmed by 2 bases and the J gene end by 8 bases; junction bases not matched to a gene: 14. Germline CDR1 and CDR2: SEHNR and FQNEAQ (reference sequence). CDR3 in DNA: TGTGCCAGCAGCTTATTTGTGACTAGCGGGAGGGCGTTAAAGGATGAGCAGTTCTTC. Protein product: CASSLFVTSGRALKDEQFF.

V gene TRBV18 combines with J gene TRBJ2-1; TRBD1 agrees at 9 bases. The CDR3 has 16 residues. The V and J ends lost 6 bases and 4 bases, in that order; junction bases with no gene match: 10. Germline V gene data show CDR1 as KGHSH and CDR2 as LQKENI. The CDR3 sequence is CASSPRTGVDYNEQFF. CDR3 coding DNA: TGTGCCAGCTCCCCGCGGACAGGGGTAGATTACAATGAGCAGTTCTTC.

The chain carries TRBV7-3 and TRBJ2-1, with TRBD2 matching 7 bases. The CDR3 is 13 amino acids. Per the germline V gene, CDR1 is SGHTA and CDR2 is FQGTGA. V dropped 4 bases and J dropped 8; count of bases not matched to a gene: 5. DNA of the CDR3: TGTGCCAGCAGCTCAGGACTAGTCCATGAGCAGTTCTTC. Its translation: CASSSGLVHEQFF.

This rearrangement joins TRBV6-5 to TRBJ1-1, with 12 positions matching TRBD1. In germline, CDR1 is MNHEY, CDR2 SVGAGI. The CDR3 covers 14 residues. Trimming removed 11 bases from V and 5 bases from J; junction bases left unmatched: 9. The CDR3 coding sequence is TGTGCCTCGAGCCGGGACAGGGGGCGGACTGAAGCTTTCTTT. It encodes CASSRDRGRTEAFF.

The chain employs TRBV7-9 and TRBJ2-1; TRBD2 matches 9 bases. Germline V gene lookup returns CDR1 SEHNR and CDR2 FQNEAQ (reference sequence). Unmatched junction bases numbered 9, after V lost 4 bases and J lost 5 bases. The CDR3 length is 16 residues. CDR3 protein: CASSSLAGPLDNEQFF. DNA for the CDR3: TGTGCCAGCAGCTCCCTAGCGGGACCCCTGGACAATGAGCAGTTCTTC.